This T cell receptor (beta chain) is drawn from a study of T cell repertoires in cytomegalovirus infection. Study overall: Matching HLA type and CMV infection were both indicated by public TCR beta signatures. Study outcomes and limitations: Within the response measured ex vivo, HLA-C-restricted CMV-specific TCR beta clonotypes were dominant.

Worth noting for this clonotype: Its antigen is still unknown.

TCRdb analysed the reads with MiXCR anew, one entry per CDR3 protein. The top ten hold about 55% of the sample, which has about 47,000 distinct CDR3 sequences, about 19% seen once. The CDR3 loop spans 14 amino acids. The germline V and J ends were trimmed by 0 bases and 3 bases, with 9 bases remaining between them. Germline CDR1 and CDR2: MNHEY and SVGAGI. The TCR sequence derives from a human donor in good health (CMV status not recorded). Some clones in this sample may be carry-over from other donors' samples. The chain combines TRBV6-5 with TRBJ2-7; a weak D match, TRBD1 (5 bases). The sequenced sample was CD8+ T cells from cultured PBMCs, obtained from culture after CMV antigen stimulation. The CDR3 is CASSYSGLDYEQYF. The CDR3 DNA reads as TGTGCCAGCAGTTACTCGGGGCTTGACTACGAGCAGTACTTC.